This T cell receptor beta chain was identified in a study of beta chain features in type 1 diabetes. The CDR3 loop spans 19 amino acids. The V and J ends lost 4 bases and 1 base respectively, with 23 bases between them. The V gene's germline CDR1 is MGHRA and CDR2 YSYEKL. Study-level points and caveats: Possibly, sequencing cDNA over-represented cells that had high TCR expression levels.

On this clone itself: Its antigen is not identified.

CD45RO/CCR7/CD25/CD127/CD95/CD27 staining was used to isolate CD4+ naive, central memory, regulatory and stem cell-like memory cells by sorting. The isolated RNA, all of it, was reverse transcribed, so expressed TCRB transcripts were what got sequenced. Method: immunoSEQ multiplex PCR; TCRdb's copy keeps in-frame clones and lacks some. The sample consists of hundreds of thousands of clones, around 30% of them appearing once. The V gene is TRBV4-1, the J gene TRBJ2-4; tentatively, D is TRBD1 or TRBD2 (5 bases each). This clonotype was sampled from a man aged 18-30 years in good health. The sequenced sample consisted of naive CD4+ T cells from blood. CDR3 protein: CASSPLGASLAGAKNIQYF. The CDR3 coding sequence is TGCGCCAGCAGCCCGCTGGGAGCGTCTCTAGCAGGGGCCAAAAACATTCAGTACTTC.